This T cell receptor (beta chain) appears in the sequencing data of a study of technical replicates of blood from a few donors. Germline V gene lookup returns CDR1 SGHAT and CDR2 FQNNGV. This CDR3 has 15 amino acids. V gave up 3 bases and J gave up 7 bases; unmatched junction bases: 8. Sequenced by immunoSEQ multiplex PCR; TCRdb stores in-frame clones only, minus some. This table holds about 98,000 clones, around 95% found once. This TCR derives from a human donor in good health. Material: T cells isolated from PBMCs. The chain has TRBV11-2 and TRBJ1-4; TRBD1 aligns across 7 bases. The CDR3 region has the DNA TGTGCCAGCAGCTTTTCTAGGGGGCTCGGTGAAAAACTGTTTTTT. Its translation: CASSFSRGLGEKLFF.